The clone carrying this T cell receptor (beta chain) was detected many times. Antigen specificity is unknown. These data originate in a study of T-cell reconstitution after alpha-beta-depleted transplantation in children. The study's findings and limits: Day-60 TCRbeta diversity that was high in some patients was derived from surviving recipient T cells and thymic progenitors. The main origin of T-cell counts and diversity one year after transplant was newly produced T cells.

The CDR3 runs 17 residues. CDR1 MNHEY and CDR2 SVGEGT come from the germline V gene. The ends lost 2 bases at V and 4 bases at J; junction bases unmatched: 8. Preparing the TCRbeta library involved the use of unique molecular identifiers. TCRdb redid the calling of the PCR reads with MiXCR, one entry per CDR3 protein. Here the sample spans about 600,000 distinct CDR3 sequences, 10% to 15% being singletons. This specimen consisted of PBMCs, mostly from graft donor cells, obtained 360 days after TCRalphabeta/CD19-depleted stem cell transplant. The clonotype comes from a male patient younger than 18 who had a stem cell transplant for acute myeloid leukemia, so the T cells may come from the graft donor. The V gene is TRBV6-2 or TRBV6-3, the J gene TRBJ2-1; 10 bases match TRBD2. CDR3 coding DNA: TGTGCCAGCAGTTACAGCCCACTAGCGGGGCCTTACAATGAGCAGTTCTTC. Translating gives CASSYSPLAGPYNEQFF.